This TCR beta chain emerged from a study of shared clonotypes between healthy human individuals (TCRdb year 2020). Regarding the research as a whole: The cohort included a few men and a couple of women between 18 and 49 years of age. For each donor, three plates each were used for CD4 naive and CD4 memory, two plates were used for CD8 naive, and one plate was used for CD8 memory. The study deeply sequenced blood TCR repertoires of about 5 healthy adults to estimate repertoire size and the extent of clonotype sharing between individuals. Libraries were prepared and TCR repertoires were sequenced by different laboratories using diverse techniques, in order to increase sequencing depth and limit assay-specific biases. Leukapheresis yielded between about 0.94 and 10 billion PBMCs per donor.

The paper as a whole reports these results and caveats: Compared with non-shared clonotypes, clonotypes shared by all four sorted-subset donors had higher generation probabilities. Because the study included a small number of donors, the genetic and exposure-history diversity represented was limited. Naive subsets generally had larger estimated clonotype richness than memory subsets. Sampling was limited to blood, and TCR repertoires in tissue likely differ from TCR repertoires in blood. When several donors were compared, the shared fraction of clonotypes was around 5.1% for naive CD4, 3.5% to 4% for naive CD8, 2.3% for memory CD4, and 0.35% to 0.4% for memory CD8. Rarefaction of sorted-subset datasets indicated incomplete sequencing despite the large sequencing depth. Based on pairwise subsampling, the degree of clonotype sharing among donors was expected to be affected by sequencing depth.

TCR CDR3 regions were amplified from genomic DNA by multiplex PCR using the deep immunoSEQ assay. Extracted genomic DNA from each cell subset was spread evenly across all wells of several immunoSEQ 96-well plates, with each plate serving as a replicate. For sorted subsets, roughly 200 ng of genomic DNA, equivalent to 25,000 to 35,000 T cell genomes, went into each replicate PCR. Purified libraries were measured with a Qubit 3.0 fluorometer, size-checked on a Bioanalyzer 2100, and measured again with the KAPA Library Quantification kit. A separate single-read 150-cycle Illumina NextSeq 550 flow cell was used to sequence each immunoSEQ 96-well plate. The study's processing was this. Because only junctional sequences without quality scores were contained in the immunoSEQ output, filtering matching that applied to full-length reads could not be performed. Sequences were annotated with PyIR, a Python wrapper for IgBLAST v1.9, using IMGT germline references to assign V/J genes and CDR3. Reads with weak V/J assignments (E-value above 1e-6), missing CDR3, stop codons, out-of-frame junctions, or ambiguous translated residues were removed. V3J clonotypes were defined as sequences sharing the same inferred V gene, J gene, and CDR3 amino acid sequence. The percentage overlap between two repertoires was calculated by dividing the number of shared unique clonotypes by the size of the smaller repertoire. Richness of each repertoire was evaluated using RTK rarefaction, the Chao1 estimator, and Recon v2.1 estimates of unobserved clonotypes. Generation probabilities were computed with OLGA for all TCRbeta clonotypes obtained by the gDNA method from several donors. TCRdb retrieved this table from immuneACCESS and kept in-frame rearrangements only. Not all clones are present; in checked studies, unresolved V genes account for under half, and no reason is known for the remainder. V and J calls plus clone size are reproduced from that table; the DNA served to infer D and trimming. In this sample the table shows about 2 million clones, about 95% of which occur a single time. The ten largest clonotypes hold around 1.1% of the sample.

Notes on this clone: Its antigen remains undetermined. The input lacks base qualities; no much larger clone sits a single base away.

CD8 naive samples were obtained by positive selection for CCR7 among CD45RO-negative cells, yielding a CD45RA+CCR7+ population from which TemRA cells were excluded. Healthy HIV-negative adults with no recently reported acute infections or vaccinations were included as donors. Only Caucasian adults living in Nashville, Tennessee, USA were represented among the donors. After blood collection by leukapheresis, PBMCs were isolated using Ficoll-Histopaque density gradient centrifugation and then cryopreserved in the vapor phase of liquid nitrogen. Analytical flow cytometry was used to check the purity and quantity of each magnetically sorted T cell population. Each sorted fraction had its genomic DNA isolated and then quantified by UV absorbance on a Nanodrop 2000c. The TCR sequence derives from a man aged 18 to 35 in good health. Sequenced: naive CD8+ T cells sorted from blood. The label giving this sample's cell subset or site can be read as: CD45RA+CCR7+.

The DNA reads TGCAGCGTTGAGGCCCAGTGGAACGGCTACACCTTC. This is translated as CSVEAQWNGYTF. The V and J segments used are TRBV29-1 and TRBJ1-2; no confident D gene assignment can be made. The germline V gene sets CDR1 to SQVTM and CDR2 to ANQGSEA. V lost 3 bases and J lost 8 bases; the stretch between them is 13 bases long. Reading from cysteine to phenylalanine, the CDR3 counts 12 amino acids. Only CDR3 DNA remains: 36 bases, in frame from the first base.